This is a list of T cell receptor beta chains from one sample in a study of technical replicates of blood from a handful of donors. The protocol was immunoSEQ multiplex PCR, while the TCRdb copy is restricted to in-frame clones and leaves out a portion. The sample carries about 69,000 clones, 75% to 90% recorded once. The material sequenced was PBMCs. Every receptor here comes from a human donor in good health. Some clones in this sample may be carry-over from other donors' samples. The CDR3 runs from the conserved cysteine through the conserved F or W. Each record gives: J gene, D gene, CDR3 length, V gene, CDR3 protein. The D gene is left open where the match is weak.

J: TRBJ2-1
D: TRBD1
length: 14
V: TRBV18
CDR3: CASSPDRGVIKQFF

J: TRBJ1-1
D: .
length: 13
V: TRBV5-6
CDR3: CASSGQLNTEAFF

J: TRBJ1-6
D: .
length: 17
V: TRBV30
CDR3: CAWTPYPGTELNSPLHF

J: TRBJ2-1
D: .
length: 15
V: TRBV11-3
CDR3: CASSLDGTFGGEQFF

J: TRBJ2-2
D: TRBD2
length: 14
V: TRBV5-1
CDR3: CASKLAGPLGELFF

J: TRBJ1-5
D: TRBD1
length: 14
V: TRBV13
CDR3: CASSYRQGGQPQHF

J: TRBJ1-5
D: .
length: 18
V: TRBV5-1
CDR3: CASSTRPLGQNSNQPQHF

J: TRBJ2-2
D: TRBD1
length: 14
V: TRBV29-1
CDR3: CSAPRQGSPGELFF

J: TRBJ2-3
D: .
length: 15
V: TRBV9
CDR3: CASSKMLEFGDTQYF

J: TRBJ2-5
D: .
length: 12
V: TRBV7-9
CDR3: CASSLGWETQYF

J: TRBJ2-2
D: TRBD1
length: 17
V: TRBV5-1
CDR3: CASSFVRTGGNTGELFF

J: TRBJ1-5
D: TRBD1
length: 15
V: TRBV4-2
CDR3: CASSQDDRGFQPQHF

J: TRBJ1-1
D: .
length: 15
V: TRBV5-4
CDR3: CASSRTTGVGTEAFF

J: TRBJ2-3
D: TRBD2
length: 20
V: TRBV27
CDR3: CASSLSPRLAGGESTDTQYF

J: TRBJ2-3
D: TRBD2
length: 17
V: TRBV4-3
CDR3: CASSQDAQRGGRDTQYF

J: TRBJ1-6
D: .
length: 14
V: TRBV19
CDR3: CASRRDGSNSPLHF

J: TRBJ1-2
D: .
length: 15
V: TRBV4-2
CDR3: CASSQGPGSNYGYTF

J: TRBJ1-5
D: .
length: 15
V: TRBV6-5
CDR3: CASSYSRADNQPQHF

J: TRBJ2-3
D: TRBD1
length: 15
V: TRBV5-1
CDR3: CASSLETGGTDTQYF

J: TRBJ2-7
D: .
length: 15
V: TRBV28
CDR3: CASSLWEGFTYEQYF

J: TRBJ2-3
D: .
length: 13
V: TRBV5-1
CDR3: CASGAGREDTQYF

J: TRBJ1-2
D: TRBD1
length: 13
V: TRBV5-8
CDR3: CASSGDRAGGYTF

J: TRBJ2-1
D: .
length: 11
V: TRBV6-5
CDR3: CASRGSHEQFF

J: TRBJ2-7
D: TRBD2
length: 16
V: TRBV4-3
CDR3: CASSQDLPGLALGQYF

J: TRBJ2-1
D: TRBD2
length: 15
V: TRBV7-3
CDR3: CASSLSVTSGSEQFF

J: TRBJ1-3
D: TRBD1
length: 15
V: TRBV6-1
CDR3: CASRYTGDSGNTIYF

J: TRBJ1-1
D: TRBD1
length: 15
V: TRBV6-4
CDR3: CASRIQGAVNTEAFF

J: TRBJ2-7
D: TRBD1
length: 18
V: TRBV10-2
CDR3: CASSEPGLGDRSSYEQYF

J: TRBJ2-1
D: .
length: 14
V: TRBV7-6
CDR3: CASSAGQPPNEQFF

J: TRBJ2-7
D: .
length: 15
V: TRBV15
CDR3: CATSRSQGEVREQYF

J: TRBJ1-2
D: .
length: 18
V: TRBV7-2
CDR3: CASSLTASRTVINYGYTF

J: TRBJ2-1
D: TRBD1
length: 15
V: TRBV5-1
CDR3: CASSFYGTDYNEQFF

J: TRBJ2-1
D: .
length: 12
V: TRBV29-1
CDR3: CSVRRPYNEQFF

J: TRBJ2-1
D: TRBD1
length: 15
V: TRBV5-1
CDR3: CASSSDRGGPNEQFF

J: TRBJ2-2
D: .
length: 14
V: TRBV19
CDR3: CASTRDLNTGELFF

J: TRBJ2-5
D: TRBD2
length: 17
V: TRBV19
CDR3: CASSIQSGGAVRETQYF

J: TRBJ2-5
D: TRBD2
length: 14
V: TRBV11-2
CDR3: CASSLDPGGETQYF

J: TRBJ1-1
D: .
length: 12
V: TRBV6-5
CDR3: CASSTGYTEAFF

J: TRBJ1-1
D: .
length: 14
V: TRBV5-4
CDR3: CASSSLNLNTEAFF

J: TRBJ1-1
D: .
length: 13
V: TRBV2
CDR3: CASSTEFITEAFF

J: TRBJ1-1
D: TRBD1
length: 13
V: TRBV5-1
CDR3: CASSYPGQAEAFF

J: TRBJ2-5
D: TRBD2
length: 15
V: TRBV5-1
CDR3: CASTRAGSPQETQYF

J: TRBJ2-3
D: .
length: 13
V: TRBV7-9
CDR3: CASSLGATNTQYF

J: TRBJ1-4
D: .
length: 15
V: TRBV6-5
CDR3: CASRTLQGGSEKLFF

J: TRBJ1-2
D: .
length: 17
V: TRBV21-1
CDR3: CASSKGQGLGTNYGYTF

J: TRBJ1-5
D: .
length: 14
V: TRBV7-9
CDR3: CASGFGGRNQPQHF

J: TRBJ2-1
D: TRBD2
length: 14
V: TRBV5-1
CDR3: CASSQTSGNNEQFF